A single T cell receptor beta chain is shown here with its context. Antigen unknown. In germline, CDR1 is SGHTA, CDR2 FQGNSA. This CDR3 has 12 residues. Between the trimmed V and J ends, which lost 3 bases and 7 bases, there was a span of 10 bases. The sample comes from a study of cytomegalovirus exposure and HLA in healthy donors. Study-wide background: Early released data had tens of millions of unique TCRs, all coming from HLA-typed donors.

Primers included in the PCR were 60 Vbeta and 13 Jbeta primers. Here immunoSEQ multiplex PCR was the method, and the copy in TCRdb shows in-frame clones only, minus some. Of approximately 170,000 clones listed, about three quarters are singletons. Overall study findings and caveats: The sole available immune exposure information was CMV serostatus.

The chain links TRBV7-2 to TRBJ2-7, with TRBD1 as a possible D gene (6 bases). The sample consisted of PBMCs. This sequence was found in a female donor in good health and CMV-seronegative. DNA of the CDR3: TGTGCCAGCAGCTTTACAGGGAGAGAGCAGTACTTC. The encoded protein is CASSFTGREQYF.